The source of this T cell receptor beta chain is a study of blood T cell repertoires in COVID-19 (dated by TCRdb to about 2020). About the investigation overall: Samples from collaborators originated in the United States, Italy and Spain and spanned both the acute and convalescent phases of COVID-19. The material from the prospective study consisted of cDNA or gDNA derived from T cells, B-cell-depleted T cells, or PBMCs. Deeply sampled blood TCRbeta repertoires from subjects exposed to, actively infected with, or recovered from COVID-19 were included in the dataset. A freely available public database, intended as a resource for researchers studying the immune response to SARS-CoV-2, is where the repertoires were released. The samples were drawn from the first 160 participants of the ongoing ImmuneRACE study and from 1,254 subjects provided by 6 global collaborators. Sample metadata almost always included a de-identified subject ID, COVID-19 status, age in years and sex. Where available, HLA class I and class II types were taken from metadata supplied by the sample provider and were not determined by assay-based typing. Study-level results and caveats: Clinical and demographic metadata were provided uncurated, with the amount varying by source and participant.

The collaborating institutions used their own protocols to collect whole blood in K2EDTA tubes. Collaborator samples were shipped for TCRbeta analysis as frozen whole blood, isolated PBMCs, or DNA extracted from either sample type. Based on the germline V gene, the CDR1 and CDR2 sequences are LGHNA and YNFKEQ. V and J lose 4 bases and 5 bases, and a span of 11 bases separates them. The CDR3 sequence holds 13 residues, the cysteine and phenylalanine included. The entry retains the CDR3 DNA only, 39 bases that are in frame from base 1. TCRbeta CDR3 regions were amplified from genomic DNA by means of the immunoSEQ Assay, a bias-controlled multiplex PCR. Turning to the authors' computational methods: The number of nucleated cells in each sample was estimated from the amplification of reference gene primers within the assay. To quantify the absolute abundance of each unique TCRbeta CDR3 rearrangement, sequence reads were collapsed and filtered. For each sample, productive Simpson clonality was calculated as the square root of Simpson's diversity index over productive rearrangements. TCRdb provides this immuneACCESS table in a form limited to in-frame rearrangements. Some clones are lacking; in checked studies, under half of them reflect an unresolved V gene, and why the rest are absent is not known. V and J calls and clone size are as listed in that table; D and trimming were resolved from the DNA. This sample is represented by fewer than 150,000 clones; 82% of them were singletons. The ten largest clones add up to about 4.3% of the sample.

Regarding this clone: Its target antigen remains unknown. Base qualities are not recorded, but no much larger clone differs from it by a single base.

This TCR derives from a woman older than 75 with acute or convalescent COVID-19. The sequence joins TRBV4-2 to TRBJ1-1, with the D gene not clear enough to name. The specimen was peripheral blood. The DNA is as follows: TGTGCCAGCAGCCCGACGGGTGGGACTGAAGCTTTCTTT. Translated, it gives CASSPTGGTEAFF.